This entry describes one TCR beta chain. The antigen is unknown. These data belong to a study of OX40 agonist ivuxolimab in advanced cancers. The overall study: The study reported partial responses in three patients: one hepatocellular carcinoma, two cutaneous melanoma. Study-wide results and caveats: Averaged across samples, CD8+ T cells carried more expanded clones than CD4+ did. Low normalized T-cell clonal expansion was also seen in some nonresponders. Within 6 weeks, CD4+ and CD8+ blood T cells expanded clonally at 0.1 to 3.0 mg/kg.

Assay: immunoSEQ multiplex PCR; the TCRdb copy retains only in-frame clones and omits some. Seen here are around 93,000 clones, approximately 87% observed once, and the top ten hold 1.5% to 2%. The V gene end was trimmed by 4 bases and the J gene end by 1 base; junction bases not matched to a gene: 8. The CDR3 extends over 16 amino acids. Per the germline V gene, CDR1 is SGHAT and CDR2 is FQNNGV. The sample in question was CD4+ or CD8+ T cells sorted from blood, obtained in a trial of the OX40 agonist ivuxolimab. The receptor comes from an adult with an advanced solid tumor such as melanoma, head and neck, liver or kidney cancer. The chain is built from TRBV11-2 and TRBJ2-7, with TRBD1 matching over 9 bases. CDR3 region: CASSSAGQGLSYEQYF. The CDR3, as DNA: TGTGCCAGCAGCTCGGCGGGACAGGGATTATCCTACGAGCAGTACTTC.